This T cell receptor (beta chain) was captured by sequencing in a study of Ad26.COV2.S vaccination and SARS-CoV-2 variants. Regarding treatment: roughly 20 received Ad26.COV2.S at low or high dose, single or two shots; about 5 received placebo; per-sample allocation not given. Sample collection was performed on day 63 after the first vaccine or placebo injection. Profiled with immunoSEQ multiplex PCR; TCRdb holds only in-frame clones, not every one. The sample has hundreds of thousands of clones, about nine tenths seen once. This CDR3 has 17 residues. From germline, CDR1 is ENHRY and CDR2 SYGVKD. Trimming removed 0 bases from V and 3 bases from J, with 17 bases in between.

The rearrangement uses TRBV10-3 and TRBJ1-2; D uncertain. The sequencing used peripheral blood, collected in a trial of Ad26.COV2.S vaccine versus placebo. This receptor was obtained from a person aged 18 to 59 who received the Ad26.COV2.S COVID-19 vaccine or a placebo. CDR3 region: CAISESSSRARYYGYTF. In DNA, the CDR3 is TGTGCCATCAGTGAGTCGAGTAGTAGGGCCAGATACTATGGCTACACCTTC.